The rows below give T cell receptor beta chains drawn from one sample of a study of shared clonotypes between healthy human individuals. Here immunoSEQ multiplex PCR was the method, and the copy in TCRdb shows in-frame clones only, minus some. In the table there are over a million clones, more than 60% of which are singletons. Sequences were obtained from memory CD4+ T cells sorted from blood. The receptors derive from a man aged 18 to 35 in good health. CDR3s include the opening cysteine and the closing phenylalanine or tryptophan. Fields, in order: clone size, J gene, D gene, V gene, CDR3 protein, CDR3 DNA. D genes are given only for firm matches. Some rows have no size entry. The others give once, few or many, or a class for an expanded clone.

size: -
J: TRBJ1-5
D: -
V: TRBV6-5
CDR3: CASSARQKNQPQHF
DNA: TGTGCCAGCAGTGCCCGACAGAAAAATCAGCCCCAGCATTTT

size: -
J: TRBJ2-2
D: -
V: TRBV5-1
CDR3: CASSREGVPTGELFF
DNA: TGCGCCAGCAGCCGCGAGGGAGTCCCGACCGGGGAGCTGTTTTTT

size: once
J: TRBJ1-2
D: TRBD1
V: TRBV19
CDR3: CASRRQGSNYGYTF
DNA: TGTGCCAGTAGGAGACAGGGCTCTAACTATGGCTACACCTTC

size: -
J: TRBJ2-3
D: TRBD1
V: TRBV9
CDR3: CASSAPLGQGTDTQYF
DNA: TGTGCCAGCAGCGCTCCCCTCGGACAGGGCACAGATACGCAGTATTTT

size: -
J: TRBJ2-3
D: -
V: TRBV5-1
CDR3: CASSLRQDTQYF
DNA: TGCGCCAGCAGCTTGAGGCAAGATACGCAGTATTTT

size: -
J: TRBJ2-7
D: -
V: TRBV5-1
CDR3: CASTIGGTGQSYEQYF
DNA: TGCGCCAGCACCATTGGGGGGACGGGACAGTCCTACGAGCAGTACTTC

size: many
J: TRBJ1-4
D: -
V: TRBV5-1
CDR3: CASSPQTGTNEKLFF
DNA: TGCGCCAGCAGCCCTCAGACAGGTACTAATGAAAAACTGTTTTTT

size: -
J: TRBJ2-2
D: -
V: TRBV29-1
CDR3: CSVEDLAGELFF
DNA: TGCAGCGTTGAAGATCTCGCCGGGGAGCTGTTTTTT

size: -
J: TRBJ1-6
D: TRBD1
V: TRBV11-1
CDR3: CASSFQDRDHSPLHF
DNA: TGTGCCAGCAGCTTCCAGGACAGGGACCATTCACCCCTCCACTTT

size: -
J: TRBJ2-2
D: -
V: TRBV9
CDR3: CASSVQEPFGELFF
DNA: TGTGCCAGCAGCGTACAGGAACCTTTCGGGGAGCTGTTTTTT